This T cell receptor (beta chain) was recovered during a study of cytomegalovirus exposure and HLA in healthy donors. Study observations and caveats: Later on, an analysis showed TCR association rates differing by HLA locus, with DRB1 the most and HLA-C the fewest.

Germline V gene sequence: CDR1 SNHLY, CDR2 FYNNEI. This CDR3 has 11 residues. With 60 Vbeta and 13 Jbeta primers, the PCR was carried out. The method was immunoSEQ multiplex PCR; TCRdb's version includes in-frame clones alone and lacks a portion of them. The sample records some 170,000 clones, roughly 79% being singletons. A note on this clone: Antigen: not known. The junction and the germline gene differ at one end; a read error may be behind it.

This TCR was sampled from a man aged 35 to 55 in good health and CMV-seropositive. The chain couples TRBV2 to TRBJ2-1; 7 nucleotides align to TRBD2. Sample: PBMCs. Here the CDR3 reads CASRGPTSWLF. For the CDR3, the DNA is TGTGCCAGCAGGGGACCGACTAGCTGGCTCTTC.